The 9 T cell receptor beta chains below come from one sample, sequenced in a study of beta chain features in type 1 diabetes. Expressed TCRB transcripts were sequenced, since all the RNA that had been isolated was reverse transcribed. Profiled with immunoSEQ multiplex PCR; TCRdb holds only in-frame clones, not every one. The sample includes fewer than 250,000 clones, 68% seen only once; the top ten take roughly 0.048%. The material sequenced was naive CD4+ T cells from blood. These receptors originate from a man aged 25 to 40 in good health.

The chain links TRBV25-1 to TRBJ2-5; tentatively, D is TRBD2 (7 bases). The CDR3 has 14 residues. Germline CDR1 and CDR2: MGHDK and SYGVNS. The V end lost 8 bases, the J end lost 2 bases, and 15 bases lay between the germline ends. CDR3 region: CASCPGGGQETQYF. CDR3 DNA sequence: TGTGCCAGCTGTCCGGGGGGCGGACAAGAGACCCAGTACTTC.

The rearrangement uses TRBV14 and TRBJ1-6; a weak D match, TRBD1 (5 bases). There are 13 residues in the CDR3. Per the germline V gene, CDR1 is SGHDN and CDR2 is FVKESK. V was trimmed by 1 base and J by 10 bases, leaving 8 bases between them. The CDR3 DNA reads TGTGCCAGCAGCCAAGTAAGGGACTCACCCCTCCACTTT. It encodes CASSQVRDSPLHF.

V gene TRBV30 combines with J gene TRBJ2-1, with D unresolved. This CDR3 contains 13 residues. The V and J ends lost 5 bases and 6 bases respectively, with 14 bases between them. Germline V CDR1 and CDR2: GTSNPN, SVGIG (reference sequence). The CDR3 reads CAWQGMESNEQFF. The CDR3 DNA sequence: TGTGCCTGGCAAGGGATGGAGTCCAATGAGCAGTTCTTC. The whole variable domain, filled in from reference TRBV30 and TRBJ2-1, reads SQTIHQWPATLVQPVGSPLSLECTVEGTSNPNLYWYRQAAGRGLQLLFYSVGIGQISSEVPQNLSASRPQDRQFILSSKKLLLSDSGFYLCAWQGMESNEQFFGPGTRLTVL.

The count of this clone is one. This chain links TRBV5-1 with TRBJ2-1; unclear D gene. V shed 4 bases and J shed 2 bases, with 7 bases lying between them. The length of the CDR3 is 13 residues. In germline, CDR1 is SGHRS, CDR2 YFSETQ. The CDR3 DNA reads as TGCGCCAGCAGCCCGGACCCCTACAATGAGCAGTTCTTC. Amino acids: CASSPDPYNEQFF.

The chain combines TRBV29-1 with TRBJ2-3; D is unresolved. CDR1 is SQVTM, CDR2 ANQGSEA, per germline. The CDR3 loop spans 11 amino acids. V was clipped by 4 bases and J by 3 bases, with 5 bases between them. CDR3: CSVGPTDTQYF. The CDR3 DNA follows: TGCAGCGTTGGACCGACAGATACGCAGTATTTT.

The chain combines TRBV19 with TRBJ2-7; a weak D match, TRBD1 (6 bases). Germline loops: CDR1 LNHDA, CDR2 SQIVND (reference sequence). This CDR3 has 13 amino acids. Trimming shortened V by 5 bases and J by 1 base, and 9 bases separated the two germline ends. CDR3: CASSSGQSYEQYF. In nucleotides, the CDR3 is TGTGCCAGTAGTTCCGGACAGTCCTACGAGCAGTACTTC.

The chain links TRBV30 to TRBJ2-1, with 8 bases fitting TRBD2. V shed 6 bases, J shed 2 bases, and the junction held 12 bases outside the gene matches. Per germline, CDR1 GTSNPN and CDR2 SVGIG (reference sequence). The CDR3 spans 16 residues. The CDR3 DNA sequence: TGTGCCTGCCATCGACTAGCGCTGGTGGCCTACAATGAGCAGTTCTTC. Its translation: CACHRLALVAYNEQFF. Full variable domain (remainder filled in from reference TRBV30 and TRBJ2-1): SQTIHQWPATLVQPVGSPLSLECTVEGTSNPNLYWYRQAAGRGLQLLFYSVGIGQISSEVPQNLSASRPQDRQFILSSKKLLLSDSGFYLCACHRLALVAYNEQFFGPGTRLTVL.

A few counts support this clone. The chain links TRBV30 to TRBJ2-5, with 11 bases identical to TRBD2. Germline CDR1 reads GTSNPN; CDR2 reads SVGIG (reference sequence). The CDR3 is 15 amino acids. Trimming removed 4 bases from V and 5 bases from J; junction bases left unmatched: 9. In DNA form, the CDR3 reads TGTGCCTGGAACCAACCGGGACTAGCGGACGAGACCCAGTACTTC. Its protein is CAWNQPGLADETQYF.

The rearrangement links TRBV5-4 to TRBJ2-7; D is unresolved. CDR3 length: 14 amino acids. The V and J ends lost 2 bases and 4 bases respectively, with 13 bases between them. Germline V CDR1 and CDR2: SGHNT, YYREEE (reference sequence). The CDR3 reads CASSLGQTTYEQYF. In DNA, the CDR3 is TGTGCCAGCAGCTTAGGGCAGACAACTTACGAGCAGTACTTC.